This TCR beta chain was captured by sequencing in a study of T cells in Graves' hyperthyroidism and ophthalmopathy. RNA transcripts gave rise to amplified TCR beta CDR3 regions. First-round RT-PCR targeting the TCR CDR3 was performed with the HTBI primer set. TCRdb processed the multiplex PCR reads anew with MiXCR; each CDR3 protein has one entry. The table has under 450,000 distinct CDR3 sequences, approximately 15% seen once. Study-level results: It was a median roughly six months before onset that the model predicted ophthalmopathy.

This clonotype was seen repeatedly, ten times or more. Its target is unknown. Patients aged 18 to 65 had newly diagnosed hyperthyroidism lasting under 2 months. Uncontrolled infection, other autoimmune disease, pregnancy or lactation excluded patients. The source of the PBMCs was 8.5 to 10 ml of fresh peripheral blood. The CDR3 is 15 residues long. The V end lost 5 bases, the J end lost 3 bases, and 15 bases lay between the germline ends. The material sequenced was blood. The chain has TRBV12-3 or TRBV12-4 and TRBJ2-3; D possibly corresponds to TRBD1 (5 bases). This TCR was sampled from a woman between 18 and 30 years old with Graves' hyperthyroidism. In DNA, the CDR3 is TGTGCCAGCAGTCCACAGGACCTGGGGACAGATACGCAGTATTTT. Translation: CASSPQDLGTDTQYF.